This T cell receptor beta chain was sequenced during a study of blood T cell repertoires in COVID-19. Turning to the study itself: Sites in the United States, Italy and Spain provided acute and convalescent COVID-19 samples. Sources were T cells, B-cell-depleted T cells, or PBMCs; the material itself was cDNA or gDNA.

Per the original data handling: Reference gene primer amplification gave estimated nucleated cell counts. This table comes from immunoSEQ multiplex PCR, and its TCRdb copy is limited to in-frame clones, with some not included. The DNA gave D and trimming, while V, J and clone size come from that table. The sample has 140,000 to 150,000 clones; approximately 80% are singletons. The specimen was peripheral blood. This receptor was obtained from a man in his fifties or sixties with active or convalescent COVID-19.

The DNA of the CDR3 is TGTGCCAGCAGCCGCTCGACAGGGGTCGGAAACACCATATATTTT. Translated, it gives CASSRSTGVGNTIYF. The chain joins TRBV6-5 to TRBJ1-3, with 8 bases identical to TRBD1. Germline V CDR1 and CDR2: MNHEY, SVGAGI. Losses at the gene ends were 6 bases for V and 4 bases for J; bases not matched to a gene: 8. This CDR3 spans 15 amino acids.